This record looks at one T cell receptor beta chain sequence and its context. Its antigen remains unidentified. PCR used 60 Vbeta primers and 13 Jbeta primers. The repertoire was sequenced with immunoSEQ multiplex PCR; TCRdb's copy has only in-frame clones and lacks some. The sample lists 150,000 to 200,000 clones, around four fifths occurring once. These data are taken from a study of cytomegalovirus exposure and HLA in healthy donors. Looking at the study overall: Of roughly 400 genotyped donors, about 81% clustered with self-reported Caucasian donors.

Germline V gives CDR1 SGHTA, CDR2 FQGNSA. The junction had 18 bases not matched to a gene; V was cut back by 3 bases and J by 6 bases. The CDR3 extends over 18 amino acids. Study-wide results and limits: In an earlier analysis, most TCR beta V segments were productive about 87% or about 30% of the time. The study labeled 170 or so TCR beta chains cytomegalovirus-associated.

Input material: PBMCs. The chain carries TRBV7-2 and TRBJ2-3; TRBD2 aligns across 7 bases. The TCR originated in a woman aged 40 to 50 in good health and CMV-seronegative. CDR3 protein: CASSFHILASGISDTQYF. The DNA for the CDR3 is TGTGCCAGCAGCTTCCATATACTAGCGAGCGGGATATCTGATACGCAGTATTTT.